The entry below gives a single TCR beta chain sequence along with its context. These data come from a study of OX40 agonist ivuxolimab in advanced cancers. Some clones are missing from TCRdb's copy, which holds only in-frame ones; the method was immunoSEQ multiplex PCR. The sample includes some 37,000 clones, 88% seen only once; the top ten take more than 10%. Losses at the gene ends were 1 base for V and 6 bases for J; bases not matched to a gene: 10. CDR1 is SGHNT and CDR2 is YYREEE in the germline V gene (reference sequence). The length of the CDR3 is 15 residues. The specimen comprised CD4+ or CD8+ T cells sorted from blood, sampled in a trial of the OX40 agonist ivuxolimab. The TCR was taken from an adult with an advanced solid tumor such as melanoma, head and neck, liver or kidney cancer. The rearrangement joins TRBV5-4 to TRBJ2-7; TRBD2 matches at 7 bases. In DNA, the CDR3 is TGTGCCAGCAGCTTGTCGTCGCTAGCGGCAGGCGAGCAGTACTTC. Translated, it gives CASSLSSLAAGEQYF.